Listed below are T cell receptor beta chains from one sample, sequenced in a study of T cell repertoires in cytomegalovirus infection. TCRdb ran MiXCR on the reads and lists one entry per CDR3 protein. Among 170,000 or so distinct CDR3 sequences listed, 14% were seen once. Source material: PBMCs. The receptors shown here come from a human donor in good health (CMV status not recorded). Some clones in this sample may be carry-over from other donors' samples. CDR3s include the opening cysteine and the closing phenylalanine or tryptophan. The D gene is left open where the match is weak. Some rows mark clone size as missing; the rest say once, few, many or name a class of expanded clone.

.	many	TRBV11-2	TRBJ2-5	CASSGLMGQQETQYF	TGTGCCAGCAGCGGACTAATGGGACAGCAAGAGACCCAGTACTTC
TRBD2	.	TRBV6-2/TRBV6-3	TRBJ2-1	CASSLETSGGNNEQFF	TGTGCCAGCAGTCTGGAGACTAGCGGCGGAAACAATGAGCAGTTCTTC
TRBD2	few	TRBV7-2	TRBJ2-3	CASRGGRSGGASSTDTQYF	TGTGCCAGCAGGGGGGGGCGTAGCGGGGGGGCCTCTAGCACAGATACGCAGTATTTT
TRBD1	many	TRBV6-2/TRBV6-3	TRBJ2-7	CASRRNRQGFYEQYF	TGTGCCAGCAGACGTAACCGACAGGGTTTCTACGAGCAGTACTTC
.	.	TRBV28	TRBJ1-5	CASSSPTGDQPQHF	TGTGCCAGCAGTTCGCCGACAGGCGATCAGCCCCAGCATTTT
TRBD1	few	TRBV19	TRBJ1-2	CASMRTGGRFYGYTF	TGTGCCAGTATGCGGACAGGGGGCAGGTTCTATGGCTACACCTTC
.	many	TRBV7-9	TRBJ2-3	CASEVDNTDTQYF	TGTGCCAGTGAGGTGGACAACACAGATACGCAGTATTTT
TRBD2	many	TRBV12-3/TRBV12-4	TRBJ2-1	CASSLELADQFF	TGTGCCAGCAGTTTAGAACTAGCGGACCAGTTCTTC
.	many	TRBV7-2	TRBJ1-5	CASSLVAANQPQHF	TGTGCCAGCAGCTTAGTGGCAGCCAATCAGCCCCAGCATTTT
.	many	TRBV7-8	TRBJ2-7	CASRPTSNSYEQYF	TGTGCCAGCAGACCAACTAGTAACTCCTACGAGCAGTACTTC
.	.	TRBV5-1	TRBJ1-1	CASSLSGVGTEAFF	TGCGCCAGCAGCTTGTCCGGGGTCGGCACTGAAGCTTTCTTT
.	many	TRBV28	TRBJ2-7	CASSLTLKEQYF	TGTGCCAGCAGTTTAACCCTGAAGGAGCAGTACTTC
.	.	TRBV19	TRBJ1-1	CASKRNTEAFF	TGTGCCAGTAAGCGGAACACTGAAGCTTTCTTT
TRBD1	few	TRBV10-3	TRBJ2-3	CAIRRDRGRGDTQYF	TGTGCCATCAGACGGGACAGGGGGCGAGGAGATACGCAGTATTTT
.	.	TRBV6-2/TRBV6-3	TRBJ1-5	CASKSHGNQPQHF	TGTGCCAGCAAAAGTCACGGCAATCAGCCCCAGCATTTT
.	.	TRBV15	TRBJ1-1	CATSRDPGYEAFF	TGTGCCACCAGCAGAGATCCGGGCTATGAAGCTTTCTTT
.	.	TRBV29-1	TRBJ1-1	CSVTGTLNTEAFF	TGCAGCGTTACCGGGACCTTGAACACTGAAGCTTTCTTT
.	few	TRBV6-6	TRBJ2-1	CASCYGGPRCQQFF	TGTGCCAGCTGCTACGGGGGGCCCCGTTGTCAGCAGTTCTTC
TRBD2	.	TRBV7-9	TRBJ2-7	CASTLAGGQYEQYF	TGTGCCAGCACCCTGGCGGGAGGGCAATACGAGCAGTACTTC
.	few	TRBV29-1	TRBJ2-5	CSVGTGQETQYF	TGCAGCGTCGGGACCGGTCAAGAGACCCAGTACTTC
TRBD2	few	TRBV27	TRBJ2-7	CATARTSGFYEQYF	TGTGCCACGGCGAGGACTAGCGGATTCTACGAGCAGTACTTC
.	many	TRBV7-8	TRBJ2-2	CASSPKPGELFF	TGTGCCAGCAGCCCAAAACCCGGGGAGCTGTTTTTT
.	.	TRBV20-1	TRBJ2-5	CSARAALETQYF	TGCAGTGCTAGAGCCGCCTTAGAGACCCAGTACTTC
.	many	TRBV7-4	TRBJ1-1	CASSFGKNTEAFF	TGTGCCAGCAGCTTTGGCAAGAACACTGAAGCTTTCTTT
.	.	TRBV5-1	TRBJ1-1	CASSLARGATEAFF	TGCGCCAGCAGCTTGGCCCGCGGGGCGACTGAAGCTTTCTTT
.	many	TRBV7-2	TRBJ1-2	CASSLQRGAINYGYTF	TGTGCCAGCAGCTTACAAAGGGGAGCGATTAACTATGGCTACACCTTC
TRBD1	many	TRBV7-2	TRBJ2-5	CASSLDRDRSTQYF	TGTGCCAGCAGCTTAGACCGGGACAGGTCGACCCAGTACTTC
.	.	TRBV7-2	TRBJ1-2	CASSRYGQYYGYTF	TGTGCCAGCAGCCGATACGGACAGTACTATGGCTACACCTTC
TRBD1	many	TRBV5-5	TRBJ2-3	CASSFLQGRLPTDTQYF	TGTGCCAGCAGCTTTTTACAGGGGCGCCTCCCCACAGATACGCAGTATTTT
TRBD1	.	TRBV12-3/TRBV12-4	TRBJ2-7	CASSFGRGRATEQYF	TGTGCCAGCAGCTTCGGCAGGGGGCGAGCCACCGAGCAGTACTTC
TRBD1	.	TRBV12-3/TRBV12-4	TRBJ1-5	CASSGGQKPQHF	TGTGCCAGCAGTGGGGGACAGAAGCCCCAGCATTTT
TRBD1	.	TRBV13	TRBJ2-1	CASSIRQGPWYNEQFF	TGTGCCAGCAGCATAAGACAGGGCCCCTGGTACAATGAGCAGTTCTTC
.	few	TRBV5-1	TRBJ1-2	CASSLVVSNYGYTF	TGCGCCAGCAGCTTGGTGGTCAGTAACTATGGCTACACCTTC
TRBD1	.	TRBV6-2/TRBV6-3	TRBJ1-1	CACIPRDRGNTFF	TGTGCCTGCATTCCTAGGGACAGGGGAAACACTTTCTTT
.	many	TRBV6-6	TRBJ2-6	CASSTMGKGANVLTF	TGTGCCAGCAGCACGATGGGGAAAGGGGCCAACGTCCTGACTTTC
.	many	TRBV20-1	TRBJ1-2	CSARGLGGGYTF	TGCAGTGCTAGAGGATTAGGGGGAGGCTACACCTTC
.	few	TRBV20-1	TRBJ2-7	CSANDPALRYEQYF	TGCAGTGCTAACGACCCAGCGCTCCGATACGAGCAGTACTTC
.	few	TRBV10-3	TRBJ2-7	CAISNRDEQYF	TGTGCCATCAGTAACAGAGACGAGCAGTACTTC
.	many	TRBV11-2	TRBJ2-3	CASSLLPGASTDTQYF	TGTGCCAGCAGCTTACTGCCGGGGGCAAGCACAGATACGCAGTATTTT
.	many	TRBV7-8	TRBJ2-7	CASSLSEVRATYEQYF	TGTGCCAGCAGCCTCTCGGAGGTGCGGGCCACCTACGAGCAGTACTTC
.	.	TRBV12-5	TRBJ1-2	CASGLGPRDGYTF	TGTGCTAGTGGTTTGGGCCCCAGGGATGGCTACACCTTC
.	.	TRBV29-1	TRBJ2-5	CSVETGQETQYF	TGCAGCGTGGAGACAGGACAAGAGACCCAGTACTTC
.	.	TRBV12-3/TRBV12-4	TRBJ1-2	CASTPDTF	TGTGCCAGCACCCCAGACACCTTC
.	many	TRBV28	TRBJ2-2	CASSLLRFSGELFF	TGTGCCAGCAGTTTACTACGGTTTTCCGGGGAGCTGTTTTTT
TRBD1	many	TRBV6-6	TRBJ1-5	CASSLGTGQQPQHF	TGTGCCAGCAGTCTTGGGACAGGACAACAGCCCCAGCATTTT
TRBD2	.	TRBV18	TRBJ2-7	CASSQLAEAYEQYF	TGTGCCAGCTCCCAACTAGCGGAGGCCTACGAGCAGTACTTC